A selection of T cell receptor beta chains follows, all from one sample in a study of resident and recirculating memory T cells in vitiligo. Sequencing was performed with immunoSEQ multiplex PCR; in TCRdb, only in-frame clones are kept and a portion is missing. The data hold 75,000 to 95,000 clones, with approximately 90% observed a single time. Sequencing was performed on blood. The receptors shown here come from a male donor with vitiligo. Each CDR3 is given with its conserved first and last residue. The D gene is left open where the match is weak. Some rows mark clone size as missing; the rest say once, few, many or name a class of expanded clone.

TRBJ1-3 | TRBD1 | NA | TRBV25-1 | TGTGCCAGCAGCCTGGGGACAGGGGCCTCTGGAAACACCATATATTTT | CASSLGTGASGNTIYF
TRBJ2-7 | TRBD2 | NA | TRBV28 | TGTGCCAGCAGTTTGATGGCGGGAGGGACCTACGAGCAGTACTTC | CASSLMAGGTYEQYF
TRBJ1-3 | NA | once | TRBV21-1 | TGTGCCAGCAGTTGGGCGGGGGCCCCCTCTGGAAACACCATATATTTT | CASSWAGAPSGNTIYF
TRBJ2-3 | TRBD2 | NA | TRBV11-3 | TGTGCCAGCAGCTTAGATGGAGGTAGCGGGACAGATACGCAGTATTTT | CASSLDGGSGTDTQYF
TRBJ2-4 | NA | NA | TRBV7-9 | TGTGCCAGCAGCCCATGGGGGCCACAGGGTACGGACATTCAGTACTTC | CASSPWGPQGTDIQYF
TRBJ2-3 | NA | NA | TRBV9 | TGTGCCAGCAGCGTAGGGGGCCACCAGTATTTT | CASSVGGHQYF
TRBJ2-7 | TRBD2 | NA | TRBV7-2 | TGTGCCAGCAGCTTAGAAATGGAGGGGACTAGCGCCCTTGCCTTC | CASSLEMEGTSALAF
TRBJ2-7 | NA | NA | TRBV7-2 | TGTGCCAGCAGCTTAGGGCTGGCCGCCTACGAGCAGTACTTC | CASSLGLAAYEQYF
TRBJ2-1 | TRBD1 | NA | TRBV4-2 | TGTGCCAGCAGCCAAGAACCCCTTCGACAGGGGGGGCTCTACAATGAGCAGTTCTTC | CASSQEPLRQGGLYNEQFF
TRBJ1-2 | TRBD1 | NA | TRBV6-5 | TGTGCCAGCAGTTACTCGATAGGGGGCTACTATGGCTACACCTTC | CASSYSIGGYYGYTF
TRBJ1-2 | NA | NA | TRBV7-9 | TGTGCCAGCAGCTCTAGTCCACCCGACAGGCTCTATGGCTACACCTTC | CASSSSPPDRLYGYTF
TRBJ2-2 | TRBD1 | NA | TRBV2 | TGTGCCAGCAGTCTCGGACAGGGAGGTCCCGGGGAGCTGTTTTTT | CASSLGQGGPGELFF
TRBJ2-7 | NA | NA | TRBV7-9 | TGTGCCAGCAGCTCCCACCGCGGCACGGGCTACGAGCAGTACTTC | CASSSHRGTGYEQYF
TRBJ2-7 | NA | NA | TRBV13 | TGTGCCAGCAGCTACCGGGCTGCGGGAGAGCAGTACTTC | CASSYRAAGEQYF
TRBJ2-2 | NA | NA | TRBV7-2 | TGTGCCAGCAGCGCACTTAGCGGGGAGCTGTTTTTT | CASSALSGELFF
TRBJ1-5 | NA | NA | TRBV10-3 | TGTGCCATCACTCGGGGGTCGGATCAGCCCCAGCATTTT | CAITRGSDQPQHF
TRBJ2-7 | NA | NA | TRBV5-1 | TGCGCCAGCAGCTCCACAAACTACGAGCAGTACTTC | CASSSTNYEQYF
TRBJ2-7 | TRBD2 | NA | TRBV7-9 | TGTGCCAGCAGCTTAGCCGGCGGGAGTTACGAGCAGTACTTC | CASSLAGGSYEQYF
TRBJ2-1 | NA | NA | TRBV4-3 | TGCGCCAGCAGCCAAGATTGGCAGGGCCCCTACAATGAGCAGTTCTTC | CASSQDWQGPYNEQFF
TRBJ2-2 | NA | NA | TRBV30 | TGTGCCTGGAGTCACTCCACCGGGGAGCTGTTTTTT | CAWSHSTGELFF
TRBJ1-1 | NA | once | TRBV4-3 | TGCGCCAGCAGCCGCCAGACAGTTTTGAACACTGAAGCTTTCTTT | CASSRQTVLNTEAFF
TRBJ2-3 | NA | NA | TRBV9 | TGTGCCAGCAGCGATCCCCTTGGGCGGGGCCCCACAGATACGCAGTATTTT | CASSDPLGRGPTDTQYF
TRBJ2-1 | NA | NA | TRBV7-6 | TGTGCCAGCAGCTTTTCCGGGAGCTCCTACAATGAGCAGTTCTTC | CASSFSGSSYNEQFF
TRBJ1-4 | NA | NA | TRBV5-1 | TGCGCCAGCAGCTTAGGACAGCTTAATGAAAAACTGTTTTTT | CASSLGQLNEKLFF
TRBJ2-7 | TRBD1 | NA | TRBV5-1 | TGCGCCAGCAGCTTCCCTGGACAGGGGAGCGAGCAGTACTTC | CASSFPGQGSEQYF
TRBJ2-7 | TRBD1 | NA | TRBV4-1 | TGCGCCAGCAGCCAAGATCTACAGGGGGCTGGGGAGCAGTACTTC | CASSQDLQGAGEQYF
TRBJ2-3 | TRBD2 | NA | TRBV30 | TGTGCCTTGGATTTAGCGGGAGGCCCCACAGATACGCAGTATTTT | CALDLAGGPTDTQYF
TRBJ1-5 | NA | NA | TRBV11-2 | TGTGCCAGCAGCTTGGAGGATGCGCAGCCCCAGCATTTT | CASSLEDAQPQHF
TRBJ2-7 | NA | few | TRBV4-3 | TGCGCCAGCAGCCAAGAAGGTTCGGGACTCCGGGACGAGCAGTACTTC | CASSQEGSGLRDEQYF
TRBJ2-7 | NA | NA | TRBV19 | TGTGCCACCAGGGGAGTTGGGGGATACGAGCAGTACTTC | CATRGVGGYEQYF
TRBJ1-5 | NA | NA | TRBV30 | TGTGCCTGGAACTCTATGGGAGGAGGTCAGCCCCAGCATTTT | CAWNSMGGGQPQHF
TRBJ1-3 | TRBD1 | NA | TRBV7-2 | TGTGCCAGCAGCCGGGGACAGCCAGGTGGAAACACCATATATTTT | CASSRGQPGGNTIYF
TRBJ2-2 | NA | NA | TRBV4-3 | TGCGCCAGCAGCCAAGATCCCCCCGGGGAGAACACCGGGGAGCTGTTTTTT | CASSQDPPGENTGELFF